This is a list of T cell receptor beta chains from one sample in a study of cytomegalovirus exposure and HLA in healthy donors. Profiled with immunoSEQ multiplex PCR; TCRdb holds only in-frame clones, not every one. The repertoire holds over 80,000 clones, with about 80% as singletons. The sequenced sample consisted of PBMCs. Source of these receptors: a female donor in good health and CMV-seronegative. The CDR3 runs from the conserved cysteine through the conserved F or W. A D gene is named only where the DNA matches it firmly. Part of the rows lack a size; the others show once, few, many or a class for expanded clones.

abundance,d_gene,j_gene,v_gene,CDR3nt,CDR3aa
.,.,TRBJ1-2,TRBV6-5,TGTGCCAGCAGTTACGGGGCAGGGTATGGCTACACCTTC,CASSYGAGYGYTF
.,.,TRBJ1-3,TRBV11-2,TGTGCCAGCAGCATCAGGGGTTTCTCTGGAAACACCATATATTTT,CASSIRGFSGNTIYF
.,TRBD1,TRBJ1-3,TRBV13,TGTGCCAGCAGCCAGACAGGGAACGGAAACACCATATATTTT,CASSQTGNGNTIYF
.,TRBD2,TRBJ2-1,TRBV4-3,TGCGCCAGCAGCCAAATCACGGGGGGGAATGAGCAGTTCTTC,CASSQITGGNEQFF
.,TRBD2,TRBJ2-3,TRBV19,TGTGCCAGTAGTATGACTAGCGGGGGGCTCCCTCCTAGCACAGATACGCAGTATTTT,CASSMTSGGLPPSTDTQYF
.,TRBD1,TRBJ2-7,TRBV6-4,TGTGCCAGCAGTGACGTGGGGGGACAGGTGTCCTACGAGCAGTACTTC,CASSDVGGQVSYEQYF
.,TRBD1,TRBJ2-7,TRBV7-2,TGTGCCAGCAGCTTAGTTGGACAGGGCGCCGAGCAGTACTTC,CASSLVGQGAEQYF
.,.,TRBJ1-1,TRBV5-6,TGTGCCAGCAGCTTGGACGAGGGGGTTATCATCACTGAAGCTTTCTTT,CASSLDEGVIITEAFF
once,TRBD1,TRBJ1-1,TRBV5-1,TGCGCCAGCAGCTTGACAGGGGCCCAGAACACTGAAGCTTTCTTT,CASSLTGAQNTEAFF
once,TRBD1,TRBJ2-7,TRBV4-1,TGCGCCAGCAGCCAAGATCCTGGGACAGGGGCCTACGAGCAGTACTTC,CASSQDPGTGAYEQYF
.,.,TRBJ2-5,TRBV7-8,TGTGCCAGCAGCCATCGAGGGCCCCAAGAGACCCAGTACTTC,CASSHRGPQETQYF
.,.,TRBJ2-2,TRBV2,TGTGCCAGCAGTGAAGTCCCCTACACCGGGGAGCTGTTTTTT,CASSEVPYTGELFF
.,TRBD1,TRBJ2-6,TRBV27,TGTGCCAGCAGTTTATCCGTCCCGGGACAGGGGGCGGCTGGGGCCAACGTCCTGACTTTC,CASSLSVPGQGAAGANVLTF
few,.,TRBJ1-1,TRBV7-9,TGTGCCAGCAGCCCCGGTGGGGGGTGGACTGAAGCTTTCTTT,CASSPGGGWTEAFF
.,.,TRBJ1-1,TRBV5-1,TGCGCCAGCAGCTTGGGGCCAGGAAGGAACACTGAAGCTTTCTTT,CASSLGPGRNTEAFF
once,TRBD2,TRBJ2-1,TRBV18,TGTGCCAGCTCACCACGGGAGGCTAGCGGGGGGCTCTCCTACAATGAGCAGTTCTTC,CASSPREASGGLSYNEQFF
.,.,TRBJ1-1,TRBV7-8,TGTGCCAGCAGCTTGGGCAGTTCGAACACTGAAGCTTTCTTT,CASSLGSSNTEAFF
.,.,TRBJ2-3,TRBV5-6,TGTGCCAGCAGCTTGGCCGGAGATACGCAGTATTTT,CASSLAGDTQYF
.,.,TRBJ1-5,TRBV30,TGTGCCTGGAAGGCCGGGTCCAATCAGCCCCAGCATTTT,CAWKAGSNQPQHF
.,.,TRBJ2-3,TRBV4-3,TGCGCCAGCAGCCAAGTTGGGGGCCGGGACACAGATACGCAGTATTTT,CASSQVGGRDTDTQYF
.,.,TRBJ2-1,TRBV5-6,TGTGCCAGCAGCTTATGGGGCCCTGGCGACAATGAGCAGTTCTTC,CASSLWGPGDNEQFF
once,.,TRBJ2-7,TRBV2,TGTGCCAGCAGTAACCAGGGCCGGCTCTACGAGCAGTACTTC,CASSNQGRLYEQYF
few,.,TRBJ2-2,TRBV19,TGTGCCAGTAGTATGGGACAACCGAACACCGGGGAGCTGTTTTTT,CASSMGQPNTGELFF
.,TRBD1,TRBJ1-2,TRBV2,TGTGCCAGCGGGGGGACAGGGGATGGCTACACCTTC,CASGGTGDGYTF
.,.,TRBJ1-1,TRBV11-1,TGTGCCAGCAGCTTAAGTTTGAGGGCCACTGAAGCTTTCTTT,CASSLSLRATEAFF
.,TRBD2,TRBJ2-2,TRBV7-3,TGTGCCAGCAGCTTAAGTGGGACTAGCGGGGGGCCTCCTGGCACCGGGGAGCTGTTTTTT,CASSLSGTSGGPPGTGELFF
.,.,TRBJ1-1,TRBV6-1,TGTGCCAGCAGGACCACAGGGCCCAACACTGAAGCTTTCTTT,CASRTTGPNTEAFF
.,TRBD1,TRBJ2-3,TRBV6-4,TGTGCCAGCAGTGAAGGCCAGGGGGGCACAGATACGCAGTATTTT,CASSEGQGGTDTQYF
few,.,TRBJ1-2,TRBV6-1,TGTGCCAGCGGCGATGGGGGGGTGGGCTATGGCTACACCTTC,CASGDGGVGYGYTF
few,TRBD2,TRBJ2-2,TRBV15,TGTGCCACCAGCAAAAGCCCATCCACTCAGGGAGGGATAACCGGGGAGCTGTTTTTT,CATSKSPSTQGGITGELFF
.,TRBD1,TRBJ1-5,TRBV5-1,TGCGCCAGCAGCCCTCAACCGGGACAGCCCCTCGGCAATCAGCCCCAGCATTTT,CASSPQPGQPLGNQPQHF
.,TRBD2,TRBJ2-1,TRBV5-1,TGCGCCAGCAGCTTGCAAGCGGGAGTAGGTCGTGAGCAGTTCTTC,CASSLQAGVGREQFF
few,.,TRBJ2-5,TRBV5-4,TGTGCCAGCAGCTTCCAGGGGAGCACGGAGACCCAGTACTTC,CASSFQGSTETQYF
few,.,TRBJ1-5,TRBV7-2,TGTGCCAGCAGCTTAACCGGGGATCAGCCCCAGCATTTT,CASSLTGDQPQHF
.,TRBD1,TRBJ2-5,TRBV5-4,TGTGCCAGCCGGGACAGGCTGAGGGAGACCCAGTACTTC,CASRDRLRETQYF
.,.,TRBJ2-5,TRBV29-1,TGCAGCGTCCTAGAATCATTGCGAGAGACCCAGTACTTC,CSVLESLRETQYF
.,.,TRBJ1-4,TRBV15,TGTGCCACCAGCAGAGGGGCCGGTCCAACTAATGAAAAACTGTTTTTT,CATSRGAGPTNEKLFF
.,.,TRBJ2-3,TRBV20-1,TGCAGTGCTAGCATGTATACGCAGTATTTT,CSASMYTQYF
few,.,TRBJ1-1,TRBV7-9,TGTGCCAGCAGCTTCCAGGGGAACACTGAAGCTTTCTTT,CASSFQGNTEAFF
.,TRBD1,TRBJ1-2,TRBV28,TGTGCCAGCAGTAACCAGGGGGCCTATGGCTACACCTTC,CASSNQGAYGYTF
once,.,TRBJ1-2,TRBV11-1,TGTGCCAGCAGCTCCGACACCAACTATGGCTACACCTTC,CASSSDTNYGYTF
few,.,TRBJ2-7,TRBV4-3,TGCGCCAGCAGCCAAACGAGGGTGGGGACTTTCTACGAGCAGTACTTC,CASSQTRVGTFYEQYF
once,.,TRBJ2-2,TRBV10-3,TGTGCCATCAGTGAGCTGAGTGACACCGGGGAGCTGTTTTTT,CAISELSDTGELFF
.,.,TRBJ1-4,TRBV5-4,TGTGCCAGCAGCTTGGACAGGAATGAAAAACTGTTTTTT,CASSLDRNEKLFF
.,TRBD1,TRBJ1-5,TRBV4-2,TGTGCCAGCAGCCAAGATCCCATGACAGGGAATCGGCGCAATCAGCCCCAGCATTTT,CASSQDPMTGNRRNQPQHF
.,TRBD2,TRBJ2-2,TRBV4-1,TGCGCCAGCAGCCAAGACCTGACTAGCGGGAAAACCGGGGAGCTGTTTTTT,CASSQDLTSGKTGELFF